A selection of T cell receptor beta chains follows, all from one sample in a study of response to subunit inactivated influenza vaccine. TCRdb analysed the RT-PCR reads with MiXCR anew, one entry per CDR3 protein. The table lists about 650,000 distinct CDR3 sequences, approximately 14% of them singletons. Specimen: PBMCs from blood, collected 11 to 12 days after vaccination. These receptors originate from a man over 45 who received an inactivated influenza vaccine. The CDR3 runs from the conserved cysteine through the conserved F or W. Fields, in order: J gene, D gene, V gene, CDR3 length, clone size, CDR3 protein, CDR3 DNA. A D gene is named only where the DNA matches it firmly. Rows give clone size only sometimes, using once, few, many, or a class for an expanded clone.

>TRBJ1-2|-|TRBV5-1|17|-
CASSPQPLREANYGYTF
TGCGCCAGCAGCCCACAACCTCTGCGGGAAGCCAACTATGGCTACACCTTC
>TRBJ2-7|-|TRBV7-9|14|many
CASSRLDTFSEQYF
TGTGCCAGCAGCCGACTAGATACCTTCTCCGAGCAGTACTTC
>TRBJ2-4|-|TRBV12-3/TRBV12-4|14|few
CASSPDGPYNFQYF
TGTGCCAGCAGTCCTGACGGGCCCTACAATTTTCAGTACTTC
>TRBJ1-5|-|TRBV6-1|13|few
CASSAEGNQPQHF
TGTGCCAGCAGTGCTGAGGGCAATCAGCCCCAGCATTTT
>TRBJ1-1|-|TRBV11-2|16|-
CASSFISGAWNTEAFF
TGTGCCAGCAGCTTCATTTCGGGGGCATGGAACACTGAAGCTTTCTTT
>TRBJ2-3|-|TRBV29-1|13|few
CSVEPTRADTQYF
TGCAGCGTTGAACCGACTAGGGCAGATACGCAGTATTTT
>TRBJ2-1|-|TRBV28|15|few
CASYHRDQPYNEQFF
TGTGCCAGTTACCACCGGGACCAACCTTACAATGAGCAGTTCTTC
>TRBJ2-7|TRBD1|TRBV20-1|18|few
CSARDRGRSGVTSYEQYF
TGCAGTGCTAGGGACAGGGGGCGAAGCGGGGTGACCTCCTACGAGCAGTACTTC
>TRBJ2-2|-|TRBV9|14|once
CASSVLGGTGELFF
TGTGCCAGCAGCGTATTAGGAGGCACCGGGGAGCTGTTTTTT
>TRBJ2-1|-|TRBV7-8|17|many
CASSLEGVSTGYNEQFF
TGTGCCAGCAGCTTAGAAGGTGTCTCAACAGGATACAATGAGCAGTTCTTC
>TRBJ2-1|-|TRBV6-2/TRBV6-3|13|few
CASSYSTLNEQFF
TGTGCCAGCAGTTACTCGACACTCAATGAGCAGTTCTTC
>TRBJ2-1|-|TRBV10-3|14|few
CAISEMKGELEQFF
TGTGCCATCAGTGAGATGAAGGGGGAACTTGAGCAGTTCTTC
>TRBJ2-1|-|TRBV7-2|14|-
CASSLAPRNNEQFF
TGTGCCAGCAGCTTAGCCCCTAGAAACAATGAGCAGTTCTTC
>TRBJ2-2|-|TRBV5-1|15|few
CASSLAGFGTGELFF
TGCGCCAGCAGCTTGGCAGGGTTTGGCACCGGGGAGCTGTTTTTT
>TRBJ2-1|-|TRBV14|13|-
CASSLRVLNEQFF
TGTGCCAGCAGCCTCCGGGTCCTCAATGAGCAGTTCTTC
>TRBJ2-5|TRBD2|TRBV6-1|17|-
CASSIKGLAGIEETQYF
TGTGCCAGCAGCATAAAAGGACTAGCGGGAATTGAAGAGACCCAGTACTTC
>TRBJ2-1|TRBD2|TRBV3-1|13|-
CASSQDLGTSVLF
TGTGCCAGCAGCCAAGATTTGGGGACTAGCGTACTCTTC
>TRBJ2-7|-|TRBV12-3/TRBV12-4|14|-
CASSKGSVSYEQYF
TGTGCCAGCAGTAAAGGGTCCGTCTCCTACGAGCAGTACTTC
>TRBJ1-4|-|TRBV12-3/TRBV12-4|14|-
CASSIGDTRGKLFF
TGTGCCAGCAGTATCGGGGATACTCGGGGAAAACTGTTTTTT
>TRBJ2-5|-|TRBV20-1|13|few
CSARDRGRETQYF
TGCAGTGCTAGAGATCGTGGACGGGAGACCCAGTACTTC
>TRBJ1-3|TRBD1|TRBV28|18|few
CASNHRGLDSLSGNTIYF
TGTGCCAGCAACCACAGGGGGCTAGACTCTCTCTCTGGAAACACCATATATTTT
>TRBJ1-2|-|TRBV30|13|few
CAWSVPGGYGYTF
TGTGCCTGGAGTGTTCCCGGGGGCTATGGCTACACCTTC
>TRBJ2-1|TRBD2|TRBV3-1|16|-
CASSQVLLAGGQEQFF
TGTGCCAGCAGCCAAGTCCTTCTAGCGGGGGGGCAGGAGCAGTTCTTC
>TRBJ2-7|-|TRBV28|12|-
CASSFSYYEQYF
TGTGCCAGCAGTTTTAGTTACTACGAGCAGTACTTC
>TRBJ2-2|-|TRBV6-2/TRBV6-3|17|-
CASTYLPGPSNTGELFF
TGTGCCAGCACTTACCTACCCGGGCCTTCGAACACCGGGGAGCTGTTTTTT
>TRBJ2-5|-|TRBV24-1|11|-
CATSRLDSFFF
TGTGCCACCTCCCGGTTGGACAGTTTTTTTTTC
>TRBJ1-2|-|TRBV20-1|14|few
CSTKTRGLGYGYTF
TGCAGTACCAAGACCCGGGGGCTGGGATATGGCTACACCTTC
>TRBJ2-2|TRBD1|TRBV5-1|16|many
CASSPGQTANTGELFF
TGCGCCAGCAGTCCGGGACAGACCGCGAACACCGGGGAGCTGTTTTTT
>TRBJ1-1|-|TRBV6-2/TRBV6-3|16|-
CASSLAERAVNTEAFF
TGTGCCAGCAGTTTAGCTGAGAGGGCGGTGAACACTGAAGCTTTCTTT
>TRBJ1-3|-|TRBV5-5|16|few
CASSLEQGGWGNTIYF
TGTGCCAGCAGCTTGGAACAGGGAGGATGGGGAAACACCATATATTTT
>TRBJ1-1|-|TRBV20-1|12|-
CSAPTMNTEAFF
TGCAGTGCGCCAACTATGAACACTGAAGCTTTCTTT
>TRBJ2-3|TRBD2|TRBV6-1|14|few
CASSDGLAGGLQYF
TGTGCCAGCAGTGACGGGCTAGCGGGGGGGCTGCAGTATTTT
>TRBJ2-5|-|TRBV29-1|12|many
CSAGHEGKTQYF
TGCAGCGCAGGACACGAGGGGAAGACCCAGTACTTC
>TRBJ2-3|-|TRBV20-1|16|few
CSAREGVARTMDTQYF
TGCAGTGCTAGAGAGGGGGTAGCGCGCACTATGGATACGCAGTATTTT